This T cell receptor (beta chain) comes out of a study of cytomegalovirus exposure and HLA in healthy donors. Study-wide results and caveats: Diagnosis of cytomegalovirus status made by the classifier reportedly showed high specificity and sensitivity.

About this clone itself: Its antigen remains unidentified.

V was shortened by 4 bases and J by 10 bases, with 15 bases between the two germline ends. Germline CDR1 SGHNT, CDR2 YYREEE (reference sequence). The CDR3 extends over 13 amino acids. Amplification used 60 Vbeta primers and 13 Jbeta primers. The repertoire was sequenced with immunoSEQ multiplex PCR; TCRdb's copy has only in-frame clones and lacks some. This table has hundreds of thousands of clones, less than 80% appearing once. Sequencing was carried out using PBMCs. The clonotype was recovered from a girl aged 2 to 10 in good health and CMV-seronegative. This chain uses TRBV5-4 with TRBJ2-1, with D maybe TRBD2 (6 bases). CDR3 sequence (DNA): TGTGCCAGCAGCCCGGGGGTAGTCCCCGAGCAGTTCTTC. It codes for CASSPGVVPEQFF.